These 24 T cell receptor beta chains came from one sample sequenced in a study of T-cell reconstitution after alpha-beta-depleted transplantation in children. Preparing the TCRbeta library involved the use of unique molecular identifiers. MiXCR was run by TCRdb on the PCR reads, yielding one entry per CDR3 protein. This sample carries 600,000 to 700,000 distinct CDR3 sequences, about 15% of them seen once, and the ten largest clones take under 1.2%. Sample: PBMCs from the stem cell graft donor, taken from the stem cell graft. The receptor set was obtained from a human donor who donated a stem cell graft to a child with acute myeloid leukemia.

The chain is built from TRBV5-6 and TRBJ2-7; TRBD1 is a possible D gene (5 bases). The CDR3 loop spans 13 amino acids. CDR1 is SGHDT and CDR2 is YYEEEE in the germline V gene. V lost 2 bases, J lost 5 bases, and 11 bases lay in between. DNA for the CDR3: TGTGCCAGCAGCTTTGACAGAAGCCACGAGCAGTACGTC. It encodes CASSFDRSHEQYV.

The chain uses TRBV7-9 and TRBJ2-1; TRBD1 might be the D (5 bases). This CDR3 has 17 amino acids. Trimming left V 5 bases short and J 1 base short, with 18 bases between. CDR1 is SEHNR, CDR2 FQNEAQ, per germline (reference sequence). For the CDR3, the DNA is TGTGCCAGCAGCCCCCCTCGGGCAGGGAAGTCCTACAATGAGCAGTTCTTC. This encodes CASSPPRAGKSYNEQFF.

V usage is TRBV24-1 and J usage is TRBJ2-7, with D unclear. This CDR3 spans 15 amino acids. V shed 4 bases and J shed 7 bases, with 19 bases lying between them. Germline V gene sequence: CDR1 KGHDR, CDR2 SFDVKD. The CDR3 reads CATSDPGPRCYEQYV. The CDR3 DNA reads as TGTGCCACCAGTGACCCCGGGCCGCGCTGCTATGAGCAGTACGTC.

The chain has TRBV5-1 and TRBJ2-7; TRBD1 aligns across 8 bases. Germline values: CDR1 SGHRS, CDR2 YFSETQ. There are 15 residues in the CDR3. V was clipped by 0 bases and J by 2 bases; unmatched bases: 4. CDR3 protein: CASSLGGQGTYEQYV. The CDR3 coding sequence is TGCGCCAGCAGCTTGGGCGGACAGGGAACCTACGAGCAGTACGTC.

The chain combines TRBV12-3 or TRBV12-4 with TRBJ2-7; TRBD1 agrees at 7 bases. The CDR3 consists of 11 residues. The trim removed 6 bases at V and 5 bases at J, leaving 1 base unmatched. CDR3 DNA: TGTGCCAGCAGGACAGGGAACGAGCAGTACTTC. It specifies CASRTGNEQYF.

The table lists this clonotype with a few counts. The rearrangement uses TRBV4-3 and TRBJ1-1, with a possible D match to TRBD1 (6 bases). CDR3 length: 18 residues. Trimming removed 0 bases from V and 2 bases from J, with 19 bases in between. Germline-derived CDR1 and CDR2 are LGHNA and YSLEER. The CDR3 sequence: CASSQDVGTPVTNTEAFF. The CDR3 nucleotides read TGCGCCAGCAGCCAAGATGTGGGGACACCCGTAACAAACACTGAAGCTTTCTTT.

This clonotype has only a few counts. This chain links TRBV28 with TRBJ2-7, with 10 bases matching TRBD1. Losses at the gene ends were 6 bases for V and 6 bases for J; bases not matched to a gene: 2. The CDR3 consists of 12 residues. CDR1 MDHEN and CDR2 SYDVKM come from the germline V gene. CDR3: CASSRTGGEQYV. DNA for the CDR3: TGTGCCAGCAGCAGGACAGGGGGCGAGCAGTACGTC.

This clonotype was detected only a few times. This rearrangement joins TRBV9 to TRBJ2-1, with TRBD2 as a possible D gene (5 bases). Germline assignment: CDR1 SGDLS and CDR2 YYNGEE. The CDR3 loop spans 12 amino acids. Deletions cut 6 bases from V and 9 bases from J, with 13 bases between. Here the CDR3 reads CASTTPEGEQFF. The CDR3 nucleotides read TGTGCCAGCACCACCCCAGAGGGTGAGCAGTTCTTC.

The chain has TRBV9 and TRBJ2-1, with D uncertain. V lost 2 bases, J lost 4 bases, and 10 bases lay in between. Germline values: CDR1 SGDLS, CDR2 YYNGEE. The CDR3 has 14 residues. The chain's CDR3 is CASSVHFNYNEQFF. As DNA, the CDR3 is TGTGCCAGCAGCGTCCACTTCAATTACAATGAGCAGTTCTTC.

The V gene is TRBV5-1, the J gene TRBJ1-1; 11 bases map to TRBD1. V shed 4 bases and J 0 bases; nucleotides not matched to a gene: 11. There are 18 residues in the CDR3. CDR1 SGHRS and CDR2 YFSETQ come from the germline V gene. This CDR3 is CASSADRGHQMMNTEAFF. CDR3 bases: TGCGCCAGCAGCGCGGACAGGGGGCATCAGATGATGAACACTGAAGCTTTCTTT. The full variable domain, rest sourced from reference TRBV5-1 and TRBJ1-1, is KAGVTQTPRYLIKTRGQQVTLSCSPISGHRSVSWYQQTPGQGLQFLFEYFSETQRNKGNFPGRFSGRQFSNSRSEMNVSTLELGDSALYLCASSADRGHQMMNTEAFFGQGTRLTVV.

This clonotype has just a few counts. The chain has TRBV24-1 and TRBJ2-1; no clear D gene. Trimming removed 7 bases at V and 8 bases at J, with 23 bases between. Germline-derived CDR1 and CDR2 are KGHDR and SFDVKD. The CDR3 has 16 amino acids. The CDR3 sequence is CATSHKYSRLSHEQFF. Written as DNA, the CDR3 is TGTGCCACCAGCCACAAGTACTCCCGGCTATCCCATGAGCAGTTCTTC.

The gene calls are TRBV11-2 and TRBJ2-7; the D is unclear. The V and J ends lost 1 base and 3 bases respectively, with 10 bases between them. This CDR3 comprises 14 residues. The germline V gene has CDR1 SGHAT and CDR2 FQNNGV. The CDR3 loop reads CASSLGGNHYEQYF. CDR3 nucleotides: TGTGCCAGCAGCTTAGGGGGAAACCACTACGAGCAGTACTTC.

This chain's CDR3 is CASSPRGRDSGANVLTF. CDR3 bases: TGCGCCAGCAGCCCACGGGGACGAGACTCTGGGGCCAACGTCCTGACTTTC. The chain is built from TRBV4-1 and TRBJ2-6; TRBD1 or TRBD2 may be the D gene (5 bases each). CDR3 length: 17 residues. The V gene's germline CDR1 is MGHRA and CDR2 YSYEKL. With 4 bases removed from V and 0 bases from J, the gap between germline ends came to 13 bases.

This clonotype was seen a handful of times. The chain has TRBV7-2 and TRBJ2-5; 7 bases are a match to TRBD1. The CDR3 contains 15 residues. The V gene's germline CDR1 is SGHTA and CDR2 FQGNSA. The V gene end was trimmed by 5 bases and the J gene end by 2 bases; junction bases not matched to a gene: 8. CDR3 region: CASSASRTGQETQYF. In DNA, the CDR3 is TGTGCCAGCAGCGCTTCTCGGACAGGACAAGAGACCCAGTACTTC.

This clonotype appeared a few times. The chain links TRBV7-3 to TRBJ2-3; 14 bases line up with TRBD2. This CDR3 spans 18 amino acids. The V gene's germline CDR1 is SGHTA and CDR2 FQGTGA. Germline trimming cut 6 bases from V and 1 base from J; bases unmatched to any gene: 9. CDR3 loop: CASRTGTSGGLRTDTQYF. The CDR3 bases are TGTGCCAGCAGGACCGGGACTAGCGGGGGATTACGCACAGATACGCAGTATTTT.

This clonotype came up many times. The chain is built from TRBV12-3 or TRBV12-4 and TRBJ1-5, with 7 positions matching TRBD1. This CDR3 has 13 residues. Trimming took 6 bases from V and 10 from J; bases not matched to a gene: 9. The CDR3 DNA follows: TGTGCCAGCAGAAAGACAGGGATCATACCCCAGCATTTT. This encodes CASRKTGIIPQHF.

This clonotype has a count of ten or more. This chain links TRBV6-2 or TRBV6-3 with TRBJ1-2; D call uncertain. This CDR3 spans 16 amino acids. Trimming took off 6 bases at V and 1 base at J, with 18 bases between the two ends. Germline lookup yields CDR1 MNHEY and CDR2 SVGEGT. The CDR3 bases are TGTGCCAGCAGCAAACTTCGCCCGCCCGGTAACTATGGCTACACCTTC. It specifies CASSKLRPPGNYGYTF.

In this sample, this clonotype turned up many times. The chain couples TRBV30 to TRBJ2-1; tentatively, D is TRBD1 (6 bases). V was shortened by 1 base and J by 7 bases, with 11 bases between the two germline ends. Germline V gives CDR1 GTSNPN, CDR2 SVGIG (reference sequence). The CDR3 contains 13 residues. For the CDR3, the DNA is TGTGCCTGGAGTGCGTACAGGGCTAATGAGCAGTTCTTC. Protein product: CAWSAYRANEQFF. The full variable domain, with the rest looked up from reference TRBV30 and TRBJ2-1, is SQTIHQWPATLVQPVGSPLSLECTVEGTSNPNLYWYRQAAGRGLQLLFYSVGIGQISSEVPQNLSASRPQDRQFILSSKKLLLSDSGFYLCAWSAYRANEQFFGPGTRLTVL.

This clonotype was seen only a few times. This chain links TRBV7-8 with TRBJ2-7, with D hard to call. CDR1 is SGHVS and CDR2 is FQNEAQ in the germline V gene. V was trimmed by 3 bases and J by 3 bases, leaving 9 bases between them. This CDR3 is built from 13 residues. CDR3 DNA: TGTGCCAGCAGCTTCGGAAGCCGCTACGAGCAGTACTTC. Residues: CASSFGSRYEQYF. The full variable domain, with the rest looked up from reference TRBV7-8 and TRBJ2-7, is GAGVSQSPRYKVAKRGQDVALRCDPISGHVSLFWYQQALGQGPEFLTYFQNEAQLDKSGLPSDRFFAERPEGSVSTLKIQRTQQEDSAVYLCASSFGSRYEQYFGPGTRLTVT.

A few counts support this clonotype. The chain couples TRBV7-9 to TRBJ2-7; 10 bases match TRBD2. Per germline, CDR1 SEHNR and CDR2 FQNEAQ (reference sequence). This CDR3 contains 14 residues. Losses at the gene ends were 3 bases for V and 3 bases for J; bases not matched to a gene: 2. CDR3 in DNA: TGTGCCAGCAGCTTCTGGACTAGCGGCTACGAGCAGTACTTC. This gives the protein CASSFWTSGYEQYF.

The chain has TRBV20-1 and TRBJ1-2; no clear D. This CDR3 comprises 16 residues. Germline assignment: CDR1 DFQATT and CDR2 SNEGSKA (reference sequence). V gave up 6 bases and J gave up 3 bases, with 23 bases separating them. Here the CDR3 DNA reads TGCAGTGCGGATTCGAGGGTCTCCCTAAGGGACTATGGCTACACCTTC. This encodes CSADSRVSLRDYGYTF.

This clonotype turned up a few times. The chain uses TRBV20-1 and TRBJ2-3, with D perhaps matching TRBD2 (5 bases). CDR3 length equals 16 residues. Looked up from germline, CDR1 is DFQATT and CDR2 is SNEGSKA (reference sequence). The germline V and J ends were trimmed by 5 bases and 0 bases, with 18 bases remaining between them. CDR3 loop: CSASPQSRGSTDTQYF. CDR3 nucleotides: TGCAGTGCTTCCCCCCAAAGTCGCGGGAGCACAGATACGCAGTATTTT.

The chain joins TRBV20-1 to TRBJ2-3; TRBD1 aligns across 8 bases. The length of the CDR3 is 16 residues. V trimming: 1 base; J trimming: 11 bases; junction bases outside the gene matches: 17. Germline V gene sequence: CDR1 DFQATT, CDR2 SNEGSKA (reference sequence). The CDR3: CSARVTGQGAADGQYF. DNA of the CDR3: TGCAGTGCTAGAGTCACAGGACAGGGCGCCGCGGACGGGCAGTATTTT.

V gene TRBV15 combines with J gene TRBJ2-3; 9 bases line up with TRBD1. There are 16 residues in the CDR3. Trimming at V came to 3 bases and at J to 4 bases, leaving 8 bases not matched to a gene. Per germline, CDR1 LNHNV and CDR2 YYDKDF (reference sequence). CDR3 residues: CATSSSGTGIADTQYF. The CDR3 region has the DNA TGTGCCACCAGCAGTTCCGGGACAGGGATTGCAGATACGCAGTATTTT.